The present entry profiles one TCR beta chain with its context. The antigen remains undetermined. The data were obtained in a study of CD4+ T cells in melanoma. Germline loops: CDR1 KGHSH, CDR2 LQKENI. The CDR3 sequence is 14 residues long. Trimming took 6 bases from V and 7 from J, leaving 18 bases between them. Study-level findings and limits: CD8+ T cell, macrophage and B cell function reportedly correlated with neoantigen-specific CD4+ T cells. Diverse differentiation states were reported for melanoma neoantigen-specific CD4+ T cells.

Measured with immunoSEQ multiplex PCR; TCRdb has only the in-frame clones, and not every one. Among over 130,000 clones, around nine tenths were seen once, and the ten largest hold 1.5%. This TCR came from a human donor with melanoma. The rearrangement links TRBV18 to TRBJ1-1, with D tentatively TRBD1 (5 bases). The CDR3: CASSETQGEREAFF. DNA for the CDR3: TGTGCCAGCTCGGAAACTCAGGGAGAGCGTGAAGCTTTCTTT. Looking up the rest from reference TRBV18 and TRBJ1-1 gives the full variable domain: NAGVMQNPRHLVRRRGQEARLRCSPMKGHSHVYWYRQLPEEGLKFMVYLQKENIIDESGMPKERFSAEFPKEGPSILRIQQVVRGDSAAYFCASSETQGEREAFFGQGTRLTVV.